Listed below are T cell receptor beta chains from one sample, sequenced in a study of radiotherapy plus CTLA-4 blockade in lung cancer. Method: immunoSEQ multiplex PCR; TCRdb's copy keeps in-frame clones and lacks some. Here the sample spans about 51,000 clones, around 79% being singletons. Sequenced material: peripheral blood, taken from a patient treated with radiotherapy plus ipilimumab. These receptors all stem from a human donor with non-small cell lung cancer whose response to radiotherapy plus ipilimumab could not be evaluated. CDR3s include the opening cysteine and the closing phenylalanine or tryptophan. D genes are given only for firm matches. Clone size appears in some rows only: once, few, many, or a class for an expanded clone.

-,TRBJ1-6,TRBV6-1,-,CASSEARGSSSPLHF,TGTGCCAGCAGTGAAGCACGAGGCAGCAGTTCACCCCTCCACTTT
-,TRBJ1-2,TRBV7-2,-,CASSLDSYGYTF,TGTGCCAGCAGCTTAGACAGTTATGGCTACACCTTC
TRBD1,TRBJ2-7,TRBV28,-,CASTGTGGGVGYEQYF,TGTGCCAGCACCGGGACAGGGGGCGGAGTTGGGTACGAGCAGTACTTC
TRBD1,TRBJ2-4,TRBV11-2,-,CASSPPTGGGIQYF,TGTGCCAGCAGCCCTCCGACAGGGGGGGGCATTCAGTACTTC
TRBD1,TRBJ2-2,TRBV29-1,-,CSVSGDRGLTGELFF,TGCAGCGTTTCGGGCGACAGGGGGCTAACCGGGGAGCTGTTTTTT
TRBD1,TRBJ1-2,TRBV5-1,-,CASSPGQGNYGYTF,TGCGCCAGCAGCCCGGGACAGGGGAACTATGGCTACACCTTC
-,TRBJ2-7,TRBV7-9,few,CASSRGALQYF,TGTGCCAGCAGCCGAGGTGCGCTGCAGTACTTC
TRBD1,TRBJ1-2,TRBV6-5,-,CASSGQGSGYTF,TGTGCCAGCAGTGGACAGGGAAGTGGCTACACCTTC
-,TRBJ2-2,TRBV6-1,once,CASKDGGQNTGELFF,TGTGCCAGCAAGGACGGAGGGCAAAACACCGGGGAGCTGTTTTTT
TRBD1,TRBJ1-1,TRBV6-1,-,CASKPGQGGEAFF,TGTGCCAGCAAACCGGGACAGGGTGGTGAAGCTTTCTTT
TRBD2,TRBJ2-3,TRBV18,-,CASSPLGTSGRQDTQYF,TGTGCCAGCTCACCCCTCGGGACTAGCGGGAGACAAGATACGCAGTATTTT
TRBD1,TRBJ1-1,TRBV6-1,-,CASSEADRGQTEAFF,TGTGCCAGCAGTGAAGCCGACAGGGGGCAGACTGAAGCTTTCTTT
TRBD1,TRBJ1-5,TRBV28,-,CASAGTGGLNQPQHF,TGTGCCAGCGCTGGGACAGGGGGCCTTAATCAGCCCCAGCATTTT
-,TRBJ1-4,TRBV5-1,-,CASRTGATNEKLFF,TGCGCCAGCAGAACGGGGGCAACTAATGAAAAACTGTTTTTT
-,TRBJ1-1,TRBV7-9,medium-sized,CASSLNGGEAFF,TGTGCCAGCAGCTTGAACGGGGGTGAAGCTTTCTTT
-,TRBJ1-4,TRBV18,-,CASSPLGGDYSEKLFF,TGTGCCAGCTCACCCCTCGGAGGGGATTATAGTGAAAAACTGTTTTTT
TRBD2,TRBJ2-3,TRBV29-1,once,CSVEKALAGGTDTQYF,TGCAGCGTTGAAAAGGCACTAGCGGGAGGGACAGATACGCAGTATTTT